The next 31 T cell receptor beta chains were all read from a single sample in a study of post-analysis software for immune sequencing data. Points from the study as a whole: Roughly five TRBV segments, including TRBV5-6, TRBV5-1 and TRBV20-1, were more frequent in patients than controls.

These receptors have no known antigen. Unique molecular identifiers were built into the TCR beta cDNA libraries. TCRdb re-called the PCR reads through MiXCR, storing one row per CDR3 protein. The table lists hundreds of thousands of distinct CDR3 sequences, approximately 57% of them singletons. The sample taken for sequencing was blood. Receptors were obtained from a girl aged 10-17 years with multiple sclerosis.

This clonotype was detected only a few times. J is TRBJ1-2 and V is TRBV29-1, with no clear D. Trimming shortened V by 7 bases and J by 3 bases, and 3 bases separated the two germline ends. The CDR3 is 9 residues long. Germline CDR1 is SQVTM and CDR2 is ANQGSEA. The CDR3 protein is CSGDYGYTF. The CDR3 bases are TGCAGCGGGGACTATGGCTACACCTTC.

The chain recombines TRBV20-1 with TRBJ2-1; 11 nucleotides align to TRBD2. The CDR3 sequence is 15 residues long. Per the germline V gene, CDR1 is DFQATT and CDR2 is SNEGSKA (reference sequence). Unmatched junction bases numbered 7, after V lost 5 bases and J lost 4 bases. The CDR3 region is CSASHSGREYNEQFF. CDR3 nucleotides: TGCAGTGCTTCCCATAGCGGGAGGGAGTACAATGAGCAGTTCTTC.

The chain has TRBV15 and TRBJ1-1; 7 bases are shared with TRBD1. V was clipped by 5 bases and J by 10 bases; unmatched bases: 13. There are 14 residues in the CDR3. The germline V gene encodes CDR1 LNHNV and CDR2 YYDKDF (reference sequence). The CDR3 sequence is CATSVDRDAPGAFF. In nucleotides, the CDR3 is TGTGCCACCAGCGTAGACAGGGACGCCCCGGGAGCTTTCTTT.

The gene calls are TRBV29-1 and TRBJ2-5; D tentatively reads TRBD1 or TRBD2 (5 bases each). This CDR3 spans 15 amino acids. The V end was cut by 3 bases, the J end by 4 bases, with 18 bases between. The germline V gene has CDR1 SQVTM and CDR2 ANQGSEA. Written as DNA, the CDR3 is TGCAGCGTTGATCAGGGATTAGGTGGGGGAGAGACCCAGTACTTC. Amino acid sequence: CSVDQGLGGGETQYF.

In this sample, this clonotype turned up a few times. The chain recombines TRBV27 with TRBJ2-1; D perhaps matches TRBD1 (7 bases). There are 18 residues in the CDR3. CDR1 and CDR2 from the germline V gene are MNHEY and SMNVEV (reference sequence). Trimming took 2 bases from V and 5 from J, leaving 22 bases between them. CDR3 sequence reads: CASSLLPQGVAANNEQFF. The DNA of the CDR3 is TGTGCCAGCAGTTTACTTCCCCAGGGGGTAGCGGCTAACAATGAGCAGTTCTTC.

This chain uses TRBV5-1 with TRBJ2-7, with a weak D call TRBD1 (5 bases). The CDR3 is 15 residues long. Trimming took 5 bases from V and 2 from J, leaving 17 bases between them. Germline V gives CDR1 SGHRS, CDR2 YFSETQ. The CDR3 DNA is TGCGCCAGCAGTCAAGCACAGGCCGCCCCCTACGAGCAGTACTTC. Amino acid sequence: CASSQAQAAPYEQYF. The full variable domain, completed using reference TRBV5-1 and TRBJ2-7, is KAGVTQTPRYLIKTRGQQVTLSCSPISGHRSVSWYQQTPGQGLQFLFEYFSETQRNKGNFPGRFSGRQFSNSRSEMNVSTLELGDSALYLCASSQAQAAPYEQYFGPGTRLTVT.

The chain employs TRBV29-1 and TRBJ2-7; TRBD2 matches at 9 bases. Looked up from germline, CDR1 is SQVTM and CDR2 is ANQGSEA. With 0 bases clipped from V and 4 bases from J, the junction kept 4 bases outside the gene matches. This CDR3 is built from 14 residues. The CDR3 spells CSVEDNSGGYEQYF. In DNA form, the CDR3 reads TGCAGCGTTGAAGATAATAGCGGGGGTTACGAGCAGTACTTC.

The V and J genes are TRBV12-3 or TRBV12-4 and TRBJ2-1; the D gene is possibly TRBD2 (7 bases). V lost 9 bases to trimming and J lost 2 bases, with 14 bases between them. This CDR3 region has 14 residues. This CDR3 is CASSWGGPYNEQFF. DNA for the CDR3: TGTGCCAGTTCGTGGGGGGGGCCCTACAATGAGCAGTTCTTC.

The gene calls are TRBV10-3 and TRBJ2-3; maybe TRBD2 (6 bases). This CDR3 comprises 14 residues. The germline gives CDR1 ENHRY, CDR2 SYGVKD. V lost 10 bases, J lost 0 bases, and 14 bases lay in between. The CDR3 loop is CATRDGTSTDTQYF. For the CDR3, the DNA is TGTGCCACACGGGACGGGACTAGCACAGATACGCAGTATTTT.

The chain couples TRBV6-2 or TRBV6-3 to TRBJ1-2, with D perhaps TRBD1 (5 bases). This CDR3 contains 14 residues. The V and J ends lost 5 bases and 4 bases respectively, with 14 bases between them. Germline-derived CDR1 and CDR2 are MNHEY and SVGEGT. CDR3 nucleotides: TGTGCCAGCAGTGAATCGGGGCGCGGCTATGGCTACACCTTC. Translated: CASSESGRGYGYTF.

The chain links TRBV20-1 to TRBJ1-1; D uncertain. CDR3 length: 12 residues. CDR1 is DFQATT, CDR2 SNEGSKA, per germline (reference sequence). Trimming removed 1 base from V and 0 bases from J, with 3 bases in between. CDR3 DNA: TGCAGTGCTAGAGGACTGAACACTGAAGCTTTCTTT. The encoded protein is CSARGLNTEAFF.

The chain is built from TRBV7-9 and TRBJ2-7; D perhaps matches TRBD1 (5 bases). Trimming removed 4 bases from V and 0 bases from J, with 10 bases in between. Germline assignment: CDR1 SEHNR and CDR2 FQNEAQ (reference sequence). The CDR3 loop spans 14 amino acids. The CDR3: CASSSLRASYEQYF. The CDR3 DNA follows: TGTGCCAGCAGCTCGCTCAGGGCCTCCTACGAGCAGTACTTC. The variable domain in full, completed from reference TRBV7-9 and TRBJ2-7, reads DTGVSQNPRHKITKRGQNVTFRCDPISEHNRLYWYRQTLGQGPEFLTYFQNEAQLEKSRLLSDRFSAERPKGSFSTLEIQRTEQGDSAMYLCASSSLRASYEQYFGPGTRLTVT.

The chain has TRBV20-1 and TRBJ2-3, with D perhaps assigned TRBD1 or TRBD2 (6 bases each). Germline loops: CDR1 DFQATT, CDR2 SNEGSKA (reference sequence). The V end lost 3 bases, the J end lost 6 bases, and 28 bases lay between the germline ends. This CDR3 region has 18 residues. CDR3 sequence (DNA): TGCAGTGCTAGTAGCATTAATCGGGGGCGCCAAGTCAGTGATACGCAGTATTTT. Amino acid sequence: CSASSINRGRQVSDTQYF.

The V call is TRBV29-1, the J call TRBJ2-1; TRBD2 agrees at 13 bases. The CDR3 contains 15 residues. Germline lookup yields CDR1 SQVTM and CDR2 ANQGSEA. The V gene end was trimmed by 5 bases and the J gene end by 6 bases; junction bases not matched to a gene: 7. The CDR3 DNA follows: TGCAGCGTTCGCCCCGGACTAGCGGGAGCCAATGAGCAGTTCTTC. Translation gives CSVRPGLAGANEQFF.

The chain employs TRBV4-1 and TRBJ2-1, with 9 nucleotides matching TRBD2. The V gene end was trimmed by 3 bases and the J gene end by 4 bases; junction bases not matched to a gene: 10. The germline V gene encodes CDR1 MGHRA and CDR2 YSYEKL. There are 17 residues in the CDR3. The CDR3 DNA reads TGCGCCAGCAGCCAGGTGACTAGCGGTCCTGCGTACAATGAGCAGTTCTTC. Its translation: CASSQVTSGPAYNEQFF.

This clonotype was seen a handful of times. The rearrangement links TRBV27 to TRBJ1-2, with D possibly TRBD1 on 5 matching bases. V was trimmed by 2 bases and J by 8 bases, leaving 12 bases between them. CDR1 and CDR2 (germline): MNHEY, SMNVEV (reference sequence). The CDR3 contains 13 residues. CDR3 loop: CASSLTGSWGYTF. The CDR3 DNA reads as TGTGCCAGCAGTTTAACAGGCTCTTGGGGCTACACCTTC.

This clonotype was seen a few times. The V gene is TRBV7-2, the J gene TRBJ2-3, with TRBD2 identical over 10 bases. The germline gives CDR1 SGHTA, CDR2 FQGNSA. After removal of 4 bases from V and 3 bases from J, the junction contained 10 bases not matched to a gene. CDR3 length: 17 amino acids. The CDR3, as DNA: TGTGCCAGCAGCTACCCCTTTCTAGCGGGGGCAACAGATACGCAGTATTTT. It codes for CASSYPFLAGATDTQYF.

The V and J genes are TRBV2 and TRBJ2-2; possibly TRBD2 for D (5 bases). CDR1 is SNHLY, CDR2 FYNNEI, per germline. The CDR3 loop spans 14 amino acids. Between the trimmed V and J ends, which lost 6 bases and 8 bases, there was a span of 16 bases. The CDR3 DNA sequence: TGTGCCAGCAGACTAGACGATATGGGGGGGGAGCTGTTTTTT. Translated: CASRLDDMGGELFF.

This clonotype was found a few times. The chain employs TRBV29-1 and TRBJ2-7; D is tentatively TRBD1 or TRBD2 (6 bases each). Germline V gene lookup returns CDR1 SQVTM and CDR2 ANQGSEA. Trimming left V 7 bases short and J 4 bases short, with 14 bases between. This CDR3 has 12 amino acids. The CDR3 coding sequence is TGCAGCGCAGGACGGAGGGGGTACGAGCAGTACTTC. Protein sequence: CSAGRRGYEQYF.

The V call is TRBV20-1, the J call TRBJ1-5, with D hard to call. Germline assignment: CDR1 DFQATT and CDR2 SNEGSKA (reference sequence). This CDR3 has 14 residues. V was trimmed by 3 bases and J by 0 bases, leaving 9 bases between them. This chain's CDR3 is CSASLGDSNQPQHF. In DNA form, the CDR3 reads TGCAGTGCTAGTTTGGGTGATAGCAATCAGCCCCAGCATTTT.

Notes on this clonotype: Germline and junction disagree at one end, which may indicate a read error. V is TRBV2 and J is TRBJ2-3, with D perhaps TRBD2 (5 bases). The germline V gene encodes CDR1 SNHLY and CDR2 FYNNEI. This CDR3 region has 14 residues. CDR3 residues: CAGSKGGSTDTQYF. The CDR3 DNA reads TGTGCCGGCAGTAAAGGCGGGAGCACAGATACGCAGTATTTT.

This clonotype was detected only a few times. The chain is built from TRBV4-1 and TRBJ2-7, with 8 nucleotides matching TRBD1. The length of the CDR3 is 14 residues. The V gene's germline CDR1 is MGHRA and CDR2 YSYEKL. The ends lost 2 bases at V and 3 bases at J; junction bases unmatched: 3. CDR3 loop: CASSQTGGFYEQYF. The CDR3 bases are TGCGCCAGCAGCCAAACAGGGGGTTTCTACGAGCAGTACTTC.

The chain combines TRBV10-3 with TRBJ2-5, with TRBD2 matching over 9 bases. The ends lost 5 bases at V and 4 bases at J; junction bases unmatched: 8. Germline CDR1 ENHRY, CDR2 SYGVKD. The CDR3 totals 15 residues. As DNA, the CDR3 is TGTGCCATCAGTCCGGCGGGAGGGCCATTAGAGACCCAGTACTTC. This translates into CAISPAGGPLETQYF.

This clonotype appeared a few times. The gene calls are TRBV12-3 or TRBV12-4 and TRBJ2-5; D gene uncertain. The V end was cut by 7 bases, the J end by 1 base, with 10 bases between. The CDR3 length is 13 residues. Here the CDR3 reads CASKVWGQETQYF. In nucleotides, the CDR3 is TGTGCCAGCAAGGTGTGGGGCCAAGAGACCCAGTACTTC.

This chain joins TRBV12-3 or TRBV12-4 and TRBJ1-2; unclear D gene. Trimming removed 0 bases at V and 0 bases at J, with 2 bases between. CDR3 size: 13 residues. CDR3 sequence (DNA): TGTGCCAGCAGTTTAGCTACTAACTATGGCTACACCTTC. Amino acids: CASSLATNYGYTF.

This chain links TRBV2 with TRBJ2-1; D may be TRBD1 (6 bases). Germline CDR1 and CDR2: SNHLY and FYNNEI. V lost 9 bases and J lost 7, with 10 bases in between. The CDR3 length is 11 residues. The CDR3 sequence: CARGATNEQFF. Here the CDR3 DNA reads TGTGCCAGGGGGGCTACAAATGAGCAGTTCTTC.

This chain links TRBV5-5 with TRBJ1-1; 7 bases line up with TRBD1. V trimming: 5 bases; J trimming: 1 base; junction bases outside the gene matches: 11. The CDR3 loop spans 16 amino acids. Germline V CDR1 and CDR2: SGHKS, YYEKEE (reference sequence). The CDR3 reads CASRYGAGQKNTEAFF. CDR3 bases: TGTGCCAGCAGGTACGGAGCGGGACAGAAGAACACTGAAGCTTTCTTT.

This sequence joins TRBV12-3 or TRBV12-4 and TRBJ2-1, with TRBD1 as a possible D gene (6 bases). Trimming left V 3 bases short and J 2 bases short, with 11 bases between. This CDR3 is 15 amino acids long. The CDR3 nucleotides read TGTGCCAGCAGTTTGTACAGGGCGACCTACAATGAGCAGTTCTTC. It specifies CASSLYRATYNEQFF.

This chain uses TRBV10-3 with TRBJ2-1, with D perhaps TRBD1 or TRBD2 (5 bases each). CDR1 ENHRY and CDR2 SYGVKD come from the germline V gene. The V gene lost 6 bases and the J gene lost 9 bases, with 12 bases spanning the gap. CDR3 length: 12 residues. CDR3 sequence reads: CAIRARDGEQFF. The DNA for the CDR3 is TGTGCCATCAGGGCCAGGGACGGTGAGCAGTTCTTC.

This clonotype was counted a few times. The J gene is TRBJ2-7, the V gene TRBV29-1; 7 bases fit TRBD1. The length of the CDR3 is 12 residues. Germline assignment: CDR1 SQVTM and CDR2 ANQGSEA. V shed 8 bases and J 6 bases; nucleotides not matched to a gene: 10. DNA for the CDR3: TGCAGCACCAGGGGGTCGTGGGGCGAGCAGTACTTC. The encoded protein is CSTRGSWGEQYF.

This clonotype was counted only a few times. This chain uses TRBV7-9 with TRBJ2-4; D is unresolved. V shed 2 bases and J shed 10 bases, with 9 bases lying between them. Germline V gene data show CDR1 as SEHNR and CDR2 as FQNEAQ (reference sequence). This CDR3 contains 12 residues. CDR3 sequence: CASSLSSEIQYF. CDR3 DNA sequence: TGTGCCAGCAGCTTATCGTCGGAGATTCAGTACTTC.